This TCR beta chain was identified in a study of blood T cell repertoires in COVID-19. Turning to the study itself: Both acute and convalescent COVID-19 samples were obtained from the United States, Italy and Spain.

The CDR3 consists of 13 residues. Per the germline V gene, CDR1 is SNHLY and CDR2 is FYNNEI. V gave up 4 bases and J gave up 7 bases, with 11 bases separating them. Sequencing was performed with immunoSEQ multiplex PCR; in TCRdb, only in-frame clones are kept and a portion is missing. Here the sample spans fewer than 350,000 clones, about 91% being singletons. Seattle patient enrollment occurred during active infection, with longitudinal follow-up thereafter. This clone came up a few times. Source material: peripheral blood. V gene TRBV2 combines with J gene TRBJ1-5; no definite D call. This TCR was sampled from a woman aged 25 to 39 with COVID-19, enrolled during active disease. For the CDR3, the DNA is TGTGCCAGCAGTGTGCAGTCCCCCCAGCCCCAGCATTTT. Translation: CASSVQSPQPQHF. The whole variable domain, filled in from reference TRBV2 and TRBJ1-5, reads EPEVTQTPSHQVTQMGQEVILRCVPISNHLYFYWYRQILGQKVEFLVSFYNNEISEKSEIFDDQFSVERPDGSNFTLKIRSTKLEDSAMYFCASSVQSPQPQHFGDGTRLSIL.